The source of this TCR beta chain is a study of control samples from healthy donors and cancer patients. In its sample, this clone was seen once. V trimming: 4 bases; J trimming: 2 bases; junction bases outside the gene matches: 7. CDR3 length equals 15 residues. The germline gives CDR1 SGHDN, CDR2 FVKESK. Generated by immunoSEQ multiplex PCR, the TCRdb table keeps only in-frame clones and is missing some. The table includes fewer than 45,000 clones, less than 95% detected once. The chain recombines TRBV14 with TRBJ1-2; 7 nucleotides agree with TRBD1. This clonotype originated in a woman in her thirties or forties with head and neck cancer. Sequencing was done on a sample of PBMCs. The CDR3 loop reads CASSPRDRVNYGYTF. The CDR3 bases are TGTGCCAGCAGCCCAAGGGACAGAGTAAACTATGGCTACACCTTC.